The clone carrying this T cell receptor (beta chain) was picked up a small number of times. This specimen comes from a study of response to subunit inactivated influenza vaccine. The CDR3 spans 14 residues. Germline CDR1 SGHRS, CDR2 YFSETQ. V was shortened by 4 bases and J by 4 bases, with 13 bases between the two germline ends. TCRdb called the RT-PCR reads again in MiXCR, with one record for every CDR3 protein. In the table there are more than 550,000 distinct CDR3 sequences, around 10% of which are singletons. This sample was also put to use in a study of T cells expressing NK-cell markers. That study reports: UMI-tagged 5'RACE template switching yielded the TCR beta cDNA. Each TCR beta repertoire originated in sorted T cells that were CD3+CD56+NKG2C+, CD3+CD56+NKG2C- or CD3+CD56-NKG2C+. Among the experiments, several used an anti-gamma-delta TCR antibody to restrict sorting to alpha-beta TCR T cells. Unclear, still, was the HCMV specificity of the expanded NKG2C+ T cell clones.

This sample comprised PBMCs from blood, obtained on the day of vaccination. The sequence was obtained from a man aged 50 to 59 who received an inactivated influenza vaccine. The V gene is TRBV5-1, the J gene TRBJ2-3, with a weak D call TRBD2 (6 bases). CDR3 nucleotides: TGCGCCAGCAGCGCCGGGGCGGGGTCAGATACGCAGTATTTT. It encodes CASSAGAGSDTQYF.